The sequence of this T cell receptor (beta chain) was determined in a study of blood T cell repertoires in COVID-19. The wider study: Sites across the United States, Italy and Spain contributed samples from acute and convalescent COVID-19.

Method: immunoSEQ multiplex PCR; TCRdb's copy keeps in-frame clones and lacks some. The sample yields around 120,000 clones, 78% seen once. This CDR3 comprises 17 residues. The V end lost 0 bases, the J end lost 5 bases, and 19 bases lay between the germline ends. The germline gives CDR1 SGHNT, CDR2 YENEEA. This clone was picked up a small number of times. The chain is built from TRBV11-3 and TRBJ1-2; possibly TRBD1 for D (6 bases). This clonotype was sampled from a man aged 65 to 79 with acute or convalescent COVID-19. Source material: peripheral blood. CDR3 coding DNA: TGTGCCAGCAGCTTAGATCATTCTTGGACAGTTGTTTATGGCTACACCTTC. It codes for CASSLDHSWTVVYGYTF.